The next 31 T cell receptor beta chains were all read from a single sample in a study of CD8+ T cells in alopecia areata. The sequencing template was cDNA reverse transcribed from extracted RNA. Profiling relied on immunoSEQ multiplex PCR, and the TCRdb table lists in-frame clones only, not all of them. The table lists 120,000 or so clones, roughly two fifths of them singletons. The material sequenced was CD4+ T cells sorted from blood. These receptors were obtained from a human donor with alopecia areata.

The gene calls are TRBV15 and TRBJ2-5, with D unclear. CDR3 length: 14 residues. Per the germline V gene, CDR1 is LNHNV and CDR2 is YYDKDF (reference sequence). V was pared by 2 bases and J by 3 bases, with 10 bases between. CDR3 sequence (DNA): TGTGCCACCAGCAGAAGTCTCGCAGAAGAGACCCAGTACTTC. This sequence encodes CATSRSLAEETQYF.

This clone came up a few times. Sequence at one end of the junction differs from germline and may be a read error. V is TRBV7-2 and J is TRBJ2-1; 9 bases line up with TRBD2. Germline loops: CDR1 SGHTA, CDR2 FQGNSA. The CDR3 loop spans 14 amino acids. CDR3 amino acids: CASRLAGDNNEQFF. The CDR3, as DNA: TGTGCCAGCAGGTTAGCGGGGGATAACAATGAGCAGTTCTTC.

CDR3 sequence (DNA): TGCGCCAGCAGCGTAGGGGGCGCCGGGAACACTGAAGCTTTCTTT. Protein product: CASSVGGAGNTEAFF. The chain uses TRBV5-1 and TRBJ1-1; 7 nucleotides agree with TRBD1. Germline CDR1 is SGHRS and CDR2 is YFSETQ. This CDR3 is built from 15 residues. J was trimmed by 1 base and V by 4 bases; bases with no gene match: 7.

The chain combines TRBV27 with TRBJ2-2; D is unresolved. This CDR3 spans 15 amino acids. Trimming removed 3 bases from V and 7 bases from J, with 15 bases in between. From germline, CDR1 is MNHEY and CDR2 SMNVEV (reference sequence). As DNA, the CDR3 is TGTGCCAGCAGTTTTTCTAAGCTACGACACGGGGAGCTGTTTTTT. This sequence encodes CASSFSKLRHGELFF.

The chain uses TRBV5-1 and TRBJ2-7; a weak D match, TRBD1 (6 bases). Trimming removed 8 bases at V and 5 bases at J, with 17 bases between. Germline V gene lookup returns CDR1 SGHRS and CDR2 YFSETQ. CDR3 length: 13 residues. The CDR3 DNA reads TGCGCCAGTGCCACAGGGTTCCGGGACGAGCAGTACTTC. Translating it yields CASATGFRDEQYF.

The V call is TRBV4-3, the J call TRBJ1-6; TRBD1 might be the D (5 bases). Per the germline V gene, CDR1 is LGHNA and CDR2 is YSLEER. Trimming shortened V by 2 bases and J by 8 bases, and 7 bases separated the two germline ends. The CDR3 has 13 residues. CDR3 DNA sequence: TGCGCCAGCAGCCAAAGACAGTATTCACCCCTCCACTTT. This sequence encodes CASSQRQYSPLHF.

The table lists this clone with a few counts. The chain's CDR3 is CSGLSQTSGREQFF. The CDR3 nucleotides read TGCAGCGGTCTCAGCCAGACTAGCGGGAGGGAGCAGTTCTTC. V usage is TRBV29-1 and J usage is TRBJ2-1, with 13 nucleotides matching TRBD2. The CDR3 contains 14 residues. V lost 7 bases to trimming and J lost 10 bases; unmatched junction nucleotides: 10. The germline gives CDR1 SQVTM, CDR2 ANQGSEA.

This sequence joins TRBV30 and TRBJ1-4, with D perhaps matching TRBD1 (6 bases). Germline lookup yields CDR1 GTSNPN and CDR2 SVGIG (reference sequence). The CDR3 has 12 residues. V was shortened by 2 bases and J by 8 bases, with 9 bases between the two germline ends. As DNA, the CDR3 is TGTGCCTGGAGTACAGGGTTGGAAAAACTGTTTTTT. Translation: CAWSTGLEKLFF.

This clone came up once. The CDR3 sequence is CASSSRVSTGETQYF. The CDR3 region has the DNA TGTGCCAGCAGTTCCCGGGTTTCGACGGGGGAGACCCAGTACTTC. J is TRBJ2-5 and V is TRBV27, with D possibly TRBD2 on 5 matching bases. CDR3 length: 15 amino acids. V was shortened by 4 bases and J by 5 bases, with 17 bases between the two germline ends. The germline gives CDR1 MNHEY, CDR2 SMNVEV (reference sequence).

This rearrangement joins TRBV30 to TRBJ1-2; weak D call: TRBD1 (6 bases). The CDR3 has 11 residues. The V end lost 6 bases, the J end lost 6 bases, and 11 bases lay between the germline ends. Per germline, CDR1 GTSNPN and CDR2 SVGIG (reference sequence). CDR3 DNA: TGTGCCTGTGGGGGCGGGCATGGCTACACCTTC. Amino acid sequence: CACGGGHGYTF.

This clone was picked up many times. The same CDR3 can be traced to other DNA sequences in this sample. V is TRBV28 and J is TRBJ2-1, with D perhaps TRBD1 (6 bases). The CDR3 is 14 amino acids. Germline CDR1 MDHEN, CDR2 SYDVKM. With 5 bases removed from V and 2 bases from J, the gap between germline ends came to 10 bases. The CDR3 bases are TGTGCCAGCAGTCGTTCAGGGGCCTACAATGAGCAGTTCTTC. Translation: CASSRSGAYNEQFF.

This clone was seen a few times. V usage is TRBV28 and J usage is TRBJ1-2; 8 bases agree with TRBD1. With V trimmed by 5 bases and J by 8 bases, 4 bases remained unmatched. CDR1 MDHEN and CDR2 SYDVKM come from the germline V gene. The CDR3 sequence is 12 residues long. The CDR3 sequence: CASSVRGPGYTF. As DNA, the CDR3 is TGTGCCAGCAGTGTCAGGGGGCCGGGCTACACCTTC.

A word on this clone: Other DNA sequences of this sample code for an identical CDR3. The J gene is TRBJ2-1, the V gene TRBV30; 10 bases map to TRBD2. Germline V gives CDR1 GTSNPN, CDR2 SVGIG (reference sequence). The CDR3 spans 14 residues. V shed 1 base, J shed 8 bases, and the junction held 5 bases outside the gene matches. CDR3 region: CAWSGAGGPYEQFF. CDR3 in DNA: TGTGCCTGGAGTGGAGCGGGAGGGCCTTATGAGCAGTTCTTC.

The J gene is TRBJ2-1, the V gene TRBV20-1; unclear D gene. Germline V CDR1 and CDR2: DFQATT, SNEGSKA (reference sequence). Trimming took off 5 bases at V and 5 bases at J, with 7 bases between the two ends. The CDR3 is 11 amino acids. CDR3: CSARRNNEQFF. The CDR3 region has the DNA TGCAGTGCTCGGCGAAACAATGAGCAGTTCTTC.

This chain's CDR3 is CAINKGSGSYNEQFF. For the CDR3, the DNA is TGTGCCATCAATAAGGGATCGGGCTCCTACAATGAGCAGTTCTTC. The rearrangement uses TRBV10-3 and TRBJ2-1; no clear D gene. This CDR3 is 15 amino acids long. Germline CDR1 reads ENHRY; CDR2 reads SYGVKD. V lost 7 bases and J 0 bases, leaving 13 bases between the germline ends.

This clone has just a few counts. Other DNA sequences in the same sample also yield this CDR3. The chain carries TRBV28 and TRBJ2-7; unclear D gene. Germline lookup yields CDR1 MDHEN and CDR2 SYDVKM. This CDR3 comprises 11 residues. Trimming shortened V by 4 bases and J by 2 bases, and 3 bases separated the two germline ends. The CDR3 reads CASSSAYEQYF. The CDR3 DNA follows: TGTGCCAGCAGTTCTGCCTACGAGCAGTACTTC.

This CDR3 is CAWSHRGDYGYTF. The CDR3 DNA sequence: TGTGCCTGGAGTCACAGGGGGGACTATGGCTACACCTTC. This chain joins TRBV30 and TRBJ1-2, with 8 positions matching TRBD1. Unmatched junction bases numbered 2, after V lost 2 bases and J lost 3 bases. The CDR3 has 13 residues. From germline, CDR1 is GTSNPN and CDR2 SVGIG (reference sequence).

This chain uses TRBV2 with TRBJ1-6; 8 bases agree with TRBD1. J lost 5 bases, V lost 9 bases, and 12 bases had no gene match. The CDR3 extends over 16 amino acids. Germline loops: CDR1 SNHLY, CDR2 FYNNEI. The CDR3 DNA sequence: TGTGCCAGGGGATCACGGCAGGGGGCTGATAATTCACCCCTCCACTTT. Its translation is CARGSRQGADNSPLHF.

The gene calls are TRBV27 and TRBJ1-5; a weak D match, TRBD1 (5 bases). Looked up from germline, CDR1 is MNHEY and CDR2 is SMNVEV (reference sequence). With 8 bases removed from V and 1 base from J, the gap between germline ends came to 9 bases. The CDR3 has 13 amino acids. This CDR3 reads CASRWGSNQPQHF. The CDR3 DNA reads TGTGCCAGCCGTTGGGGGAGCAATCAGCCCCAGCATTTT.

This clone was seen a handful of times. The gene calls are TRBV28 and TRBJ1-2; D gene uncertain. The germline V and J ends were trimmed by 10 bases and 0 bases, with 9 bases remaining between them. Germline loops: CDR1 MDHEN, CDR2 SYDVKM. CDR3 size: 12 residues. This CDR3 reads CATRTANYGYTF. Here the CDR3 DNA reads TGTGCCACCCGGACGGCTAACTATGGCTACACCTTC.

The table lists this clone with a few counts. This chain links TRBV29-1 with TRBJ2-3, with D perhaps TRBD1 (5 bases). The germline V gene has CDR1 SQVTM and CDR2 ANQGSEA. CDR3 length: 15 amino acids. V was trimmed by 0 bases and J by 2 bases, leaving 12 bases between them. The CDR3 DNA reads as TGCAGCGTTGAAGAGGCCAGGGCTAACACAGATACGCAGTATTTT. It codes for CSVEEARANTDTQYF.

This clone appeared a few times. The chain carries TRBV4-3 and TRBJ1-6; D not resolved. The CDR3 is made up of 15 amino acids. Trimming removed 0 bases at V and 5 bases at J, with 8 bases between. Germline V gives CDR1 LGHNA, CDR2 YSLEER. CDR3 sequence: CASSQEIVNNSPLHF. The CDR3 coding sequence is TGCGCCAGCAGCCAAGAAATCGTCAATAATTCACCCCTCCACTTT.

The chain recombines TRBV19 with TRBJ2-2, with a possible D match to TRBD1 (6 bases). V was clipped by 6 bases and J by 4 bases, with 15 bases between them. This CDR3 has 15 amino acids. Germline-derived CDR1 and CDR2 are LNHDA and SQIVND (reference sequence). CDR3 coding DNA: TGTGCCAGTAGCACAGGGCGCAGTCCCACCGGGGAGCTGTTTTTT. Translated: CASSTGRSPTGELFF.

This clone was picked up a small number of times. Other DNA sequences in the same sample also yield this CDR3. The rearrangement uses TRBV30 and TRBJ2-1; D gene unclear. CDR3 length equals 12 residues. Germline V gene data show CDR1 as GTSNPN and CDR2 as SVGIG (reference sequence). Trimming took off 0 bases at V and 9 bases at J, with 9 bases between the two ends. The CDR3 DNA reads as TGTGCCTGGAGTGTAAGGTGGGGTGAGCAGTTCTTC. This gives the protein CAWSVRWGEQFF.

The V gene is TRBV29-1, the J gene TRBJ2-1, with TRBD2 identical over 10 bases. The CDR3 loop spans 12 amino acids. The germline V gene has CDR1 SQVTM and CDR2 ANQGSEA. The V gene end was trimmed by 5 bases and the J gene end by 6 bases; junction bases not matched to a gene: 1. CDR3 protein: CSVRLAGNEQFF. CDR3 sequence (DNA): TGCAGCGTTCGACTAGCGGGCAATGAGCAGTTCTTC.

Relative to its sample, this clone is medium-sized. The V gene is TRBV19, the J gene TRBJ1-2, with 7 nucleotides matching TRBD1. The CDR3 has 15 amino acids. Germline assignment: CDR1 LNHDA and CDR2 SQIVND (reference sequence). The J segment lost 9 bases and the V segment lost 7 bases, leaving 17 bases of the junction unmatched. CDR3 region: CASTLNPSGQSSYTF. CDR3 nucleotides: TGTGCCAGTACCCTAAACCCGTCGGGACAGTCAAGCTACACCTTC.

Note on this clone: This clone may be a read error of a much larger clone one base away. V usage is TRBV6-6 and J usage is TRBJ2-7; TRBD1 matches at 8 bases. The germline V gene encodes CDR1 MNHNY and CDR2 SVGAGI (reference sequence). The CDR3 extends over 13 amino acids. With 5 bases clipped from V and 1 base from J, the junction kept 1 base outside the gene matches. CDR3 bases: TGTGCCAGCAGTGACAGGGGTTCCTACGAGCAGTACTTC. As protein: CASSDRGSYEQYF.

The chain couples TRBV29-1 to TRBJ1-4; 9 bases are shared with TRBD1. With V trimmed by 4 bases and J by 7 bases, 10 bases remained unmatched. The germline CDR1 and CDR2 sequences are SQVTM and ANQGSEA. CDR3 length equals 15 residues. This CDR3 is CSVVTQQGAREKLFF. The CDR3 DNA follows: TGCAGCGTTGTGACCCAACAGGGGGCGCGTGAAAAACTGTTTTTT.

V and J are TRBV29-1 and TRBJ1-1; TRBD1 matches at 7 bases. V was pared by 4 bases and J by 6 bases, with 8 bases of the junction left unmatched. The CDR3 totals 13 residues. Germline V CDR1 and CDR2: SQVTM, ANQGSEA. This chain's CDR3 is CSVAGRGIPEAFF. The CDR3 nucleotides are TGCAGCGTTGCGGGCAGGGGGATCCCTGAAGCTTTCTTT.

V is TRBV5-1 and J is TRBJ2-1; D might be TRBD2 (5 bases). The CDR3 consists of 12 residues. V was trimmed by 4 bases and J by 12 bases, leaving 14 bases between them. Germline CDR1 and CDR2: SGHRS and YFSETQ. The CDR3 here is CASSMGSRRQFF. DNA of the CDR3: TGCGCCAGCAGCATGGGGAGTCGTCGGCAGTTCTTC.

CDR3 DNA sequence: TGTGCCAGCAGCTTAGGTTCCGCCCGGGGCAATCAGCCCCAGCATTTT. Amino acids: CASSLGSARGNQPQHF. V is TRBV11-2 and J is TRBJ1-5; D is uncertain. Germline-derived CDR1 and CDR2 are SGHAT and FQNNGV. The CDR3 loop spans 16 amino acids. Trimming shortened V by 1 base and J by 2 bases, and 12 bases separated the two germline ends.